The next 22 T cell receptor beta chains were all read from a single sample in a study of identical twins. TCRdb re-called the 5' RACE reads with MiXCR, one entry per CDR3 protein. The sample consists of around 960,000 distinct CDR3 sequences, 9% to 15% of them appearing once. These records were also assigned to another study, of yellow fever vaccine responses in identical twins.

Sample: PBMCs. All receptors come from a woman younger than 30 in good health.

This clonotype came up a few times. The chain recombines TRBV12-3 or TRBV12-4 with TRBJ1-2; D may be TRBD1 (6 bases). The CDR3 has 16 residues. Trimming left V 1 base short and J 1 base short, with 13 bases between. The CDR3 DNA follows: TGTGCCAGCAGTTTAGGGACAGTTGGGAGTAACTATGGCTACACCTTC. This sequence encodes CASSLGTVGSNYGYTF.

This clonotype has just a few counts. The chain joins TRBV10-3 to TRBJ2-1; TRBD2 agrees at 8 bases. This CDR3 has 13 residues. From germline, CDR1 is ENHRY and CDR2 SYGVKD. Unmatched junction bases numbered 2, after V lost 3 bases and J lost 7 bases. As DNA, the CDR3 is TGTGCCATCAGTGACAGCGGGGGAAATGAGCAGTTCTTC. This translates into CAISDSGGNEQFF.

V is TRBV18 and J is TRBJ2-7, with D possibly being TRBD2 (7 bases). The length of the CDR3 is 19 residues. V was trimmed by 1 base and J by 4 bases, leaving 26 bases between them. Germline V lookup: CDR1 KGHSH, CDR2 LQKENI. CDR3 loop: CASSPLVTGRTRGLYEQYF. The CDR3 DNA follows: TGTGCCAGCTCACCACTGGTGACAGGCCGGACGCGGGGGCTATACGAGCAGTACTTC.

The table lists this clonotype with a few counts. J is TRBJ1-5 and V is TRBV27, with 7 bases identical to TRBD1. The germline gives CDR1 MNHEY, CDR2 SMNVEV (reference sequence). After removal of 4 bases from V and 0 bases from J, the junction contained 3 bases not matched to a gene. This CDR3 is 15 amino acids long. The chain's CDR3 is CASSSWTGSNQPQHF. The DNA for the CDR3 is TGTGCCAGCAGTTCCTGGACAGGTAGCAATCAGCCCCAGCATTTT.

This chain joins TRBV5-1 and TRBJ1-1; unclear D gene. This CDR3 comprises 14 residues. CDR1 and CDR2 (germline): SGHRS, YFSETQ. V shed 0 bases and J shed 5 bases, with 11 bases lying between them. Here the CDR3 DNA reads TGCGCCAGCAGCTTGGTGGAGGGAAAAACTGAAGCTTTCTTT. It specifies CASSLVEGKTEAFF.

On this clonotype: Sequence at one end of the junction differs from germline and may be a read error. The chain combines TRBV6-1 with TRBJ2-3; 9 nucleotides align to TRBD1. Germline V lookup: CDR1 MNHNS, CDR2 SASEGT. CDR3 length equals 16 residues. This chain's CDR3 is CASNEQGAGKTDTQYF. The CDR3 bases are TGTGCCAGCAATGAACAGGGGGCTGGAAAAACAGATACGCAGTATTTT.

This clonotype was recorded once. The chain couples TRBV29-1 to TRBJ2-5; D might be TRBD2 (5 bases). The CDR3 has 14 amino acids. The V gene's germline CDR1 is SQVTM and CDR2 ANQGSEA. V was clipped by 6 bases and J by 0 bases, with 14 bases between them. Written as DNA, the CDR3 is TGCAGCGTGAGGCCGGGAACGTACCAAGAGACCCAGTACTTC. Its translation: CSVRPGTYQETQYF.

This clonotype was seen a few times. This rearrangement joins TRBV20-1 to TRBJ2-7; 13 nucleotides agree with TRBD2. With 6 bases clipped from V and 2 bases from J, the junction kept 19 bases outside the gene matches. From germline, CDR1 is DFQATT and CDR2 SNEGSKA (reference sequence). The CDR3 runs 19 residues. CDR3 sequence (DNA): TGCAGTGCCAGCCCCCAATGGGGACTAGCGGGAAACCTTCCCTACGAGCAGTACTTC. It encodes CSASPQWGLAGNLPYEQYF.

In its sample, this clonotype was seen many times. CDR3 sequence reads: CATALAPSDFNEQFF. DNA of the CDR3: TGTGCCACCGCCCTAGCGCCCAGCGATTTCAATGAGCAGTTCTTC. The chain uses TRBV15 and TRBJ2-1; D possibly corresponds to TRBD2 (6 bases). Germline V CDR1 and CDR2: LNHNV, YYDKDF (reference sequence). With 8 bases removed from V and 6 bases from J, the gap between germline ends came to 20 bases. The CDR3 runs to 15 residues.

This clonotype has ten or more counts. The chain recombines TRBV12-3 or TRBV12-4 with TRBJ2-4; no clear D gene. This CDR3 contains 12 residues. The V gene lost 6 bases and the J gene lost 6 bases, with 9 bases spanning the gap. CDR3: CASSLSRNIQYF. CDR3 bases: TGTGCCAGCAGCCTCAGTAGAAACATTCAGTACTTC.

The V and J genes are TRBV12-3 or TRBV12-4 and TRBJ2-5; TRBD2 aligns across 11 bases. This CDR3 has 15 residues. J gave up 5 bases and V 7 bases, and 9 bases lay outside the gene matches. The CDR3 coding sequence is TGTGCCAGCAACCTTAGCGGGGGGGCTGGGGAGACCCAGTACTTC. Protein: CASNLSGGAGETQYF.

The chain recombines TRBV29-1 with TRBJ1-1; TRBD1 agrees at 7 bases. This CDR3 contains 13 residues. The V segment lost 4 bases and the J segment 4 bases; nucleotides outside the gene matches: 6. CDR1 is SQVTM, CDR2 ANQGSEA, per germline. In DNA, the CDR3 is TGCAGCGTTGGGGTACAGGGGAGCACTGAAGCTTTCTTT. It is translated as CSVGVQGSTEAFF. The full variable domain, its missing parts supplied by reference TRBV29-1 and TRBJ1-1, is SAVISQKPSRDICQRGTSLTIQCQVDSQVTMMFWYRQQPGQSLTLIATANQGSEATYESGFVIDKFPISRPNLTFSTLTVSNMSPEDSSIYLCSVGVQGSTEAFFGQGTRLTVV.

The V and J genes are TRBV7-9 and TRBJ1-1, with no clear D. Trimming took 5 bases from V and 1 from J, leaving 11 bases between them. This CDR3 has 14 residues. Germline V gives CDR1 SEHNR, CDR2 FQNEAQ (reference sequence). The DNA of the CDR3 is TGTGCCAGCAGCAAAAAGGACGGGAACACTGAAGCTTTCTTT. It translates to CASSKKDGNTEAFF.

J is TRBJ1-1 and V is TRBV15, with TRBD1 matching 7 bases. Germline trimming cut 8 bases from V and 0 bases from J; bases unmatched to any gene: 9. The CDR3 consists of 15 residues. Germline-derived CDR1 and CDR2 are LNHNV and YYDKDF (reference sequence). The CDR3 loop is CATVRTGGVNTEAFF. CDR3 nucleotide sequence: TGTGCCACCGTGAGGACAGGAGGGGTGAACACTGAAGCTTTCTTT.

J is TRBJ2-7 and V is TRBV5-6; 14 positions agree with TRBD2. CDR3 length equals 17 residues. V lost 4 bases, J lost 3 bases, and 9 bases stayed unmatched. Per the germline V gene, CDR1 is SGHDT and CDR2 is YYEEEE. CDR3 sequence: CASSPGLAGGHNYEQYV. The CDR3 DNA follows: TGTGCCAGCAGCCCTGGACTAGCGGGGGGCCATAACTACGAGCAGTACGTC.

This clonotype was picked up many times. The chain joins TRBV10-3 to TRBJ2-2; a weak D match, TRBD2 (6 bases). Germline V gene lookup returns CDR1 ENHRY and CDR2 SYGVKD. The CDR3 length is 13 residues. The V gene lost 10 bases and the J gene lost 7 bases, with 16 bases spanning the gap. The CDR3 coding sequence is TGTGCCACGTCCCCACTCGGGGGCGGGGAGCTGTTTTTT. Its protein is CATSPLGGGELFF.

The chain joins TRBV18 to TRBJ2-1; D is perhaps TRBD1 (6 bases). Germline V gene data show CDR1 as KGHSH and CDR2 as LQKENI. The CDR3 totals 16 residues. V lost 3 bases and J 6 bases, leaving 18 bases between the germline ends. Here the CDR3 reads CASSPAGAGYTNEQFF. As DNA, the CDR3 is TGTGCCAGCTCACCGGCAGGGGCAGGGTACACCAATGAGCAGTTCTTC.

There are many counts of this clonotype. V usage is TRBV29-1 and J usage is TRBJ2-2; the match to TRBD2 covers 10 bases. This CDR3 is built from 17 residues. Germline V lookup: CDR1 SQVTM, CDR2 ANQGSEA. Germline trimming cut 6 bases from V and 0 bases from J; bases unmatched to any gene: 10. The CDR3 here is CSVATLAGGSNTGELFF. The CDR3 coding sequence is TGCAGCGTCGCTACTTTAGCGGGAGGATCGAACACCGGGGAGCTGTTTTTT.

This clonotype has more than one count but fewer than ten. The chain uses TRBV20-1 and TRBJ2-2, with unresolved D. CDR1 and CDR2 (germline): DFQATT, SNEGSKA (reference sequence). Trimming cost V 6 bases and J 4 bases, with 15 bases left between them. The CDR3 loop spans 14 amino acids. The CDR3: CSAKSSLTTGELFF. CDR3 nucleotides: TGCAGTGCAAAGAGCTCCCTTACCACCGGGGAGCTGTTTTTT.

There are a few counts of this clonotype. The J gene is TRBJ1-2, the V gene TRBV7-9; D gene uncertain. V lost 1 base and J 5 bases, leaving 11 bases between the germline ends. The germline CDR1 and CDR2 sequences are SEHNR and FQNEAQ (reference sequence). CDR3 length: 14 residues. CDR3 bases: TGTGCCAGCAGCTTAGATTACAGCTCATATGGCTACACCTTC. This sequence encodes CASSLDYSSYGYTF.

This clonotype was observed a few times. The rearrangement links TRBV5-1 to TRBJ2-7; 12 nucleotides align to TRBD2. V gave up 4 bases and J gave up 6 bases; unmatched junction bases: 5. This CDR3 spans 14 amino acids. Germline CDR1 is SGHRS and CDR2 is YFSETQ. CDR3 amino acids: CASSLAGGQSEQYF. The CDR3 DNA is TGCGCCAGCAGCCTAGCGGGAGGGCAATCCGAGCAGTACTTC.

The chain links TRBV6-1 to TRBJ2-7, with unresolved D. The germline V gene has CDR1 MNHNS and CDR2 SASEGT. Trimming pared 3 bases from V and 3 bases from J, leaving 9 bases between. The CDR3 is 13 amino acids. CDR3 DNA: TGTGCCAGCAGTGATGTTCCTAGCTACGAGCAGTACGTC. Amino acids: CASSDVPSYEQYV.